This is a list of T cell receptor beta chains from one sample in a study of T-cell memory formation after mild COVID-19. TCRdb itself ran the 5' RACE reads through MiXCR, one entry per CDR3 protein. The sample has about 280,000 distinct CDR3 sequences; approximately 8% are singletons. The sample consisted of PBMCs or a T cell subset sorted from them (not recorded which). These receptors were collected from a young man who had mild COVID-19 (a few samples of this study predate the infection). Cell type and time point are not known. CDR3s include the opening cysteine and the closing phenylalanine or tryptophan. Fields, in order: J gene, clone size, D gene, V gene, CDR3 DNA, CDR3 protein. A D gene is named only where the DNA matches it firmly. Where a row states a size, it is once, few, many or the class of an expanded clone; other rows omit it.

TRBJ2-5 . TRBD2 TRBV5-1 TGCGCCAGCAGCTTGAGATCGACTAGCGGGGGATCAGAGACCCAGTACTTC CASSLRSTSGGSETQYF
TRBJ1-6 . TRBD1 TRBV20-1 TGCAGTGCTCCTGGGGACAGAGGGGGTCGTTCACCCCTCCACTTT CSAPGDRGGRSPLHF
TRBJ1-6 few . TRBV27 TGTGCCAGCAGTTCCCGTGGGGGATACAATTCACCCCTCCACTTT CASSSRGGYNSPLHF
TRBJ2-5 few . TRBV27 TGTGCCCCATCCCAGGAGACCCAGTACTTC CAPSQETQYF
TRBJ2-1 few TRBD1 TRBV24-1 TGTGCCACCAGTGAAACCGGGACAGGGTACAATGAGCAGTTCTTC CATSETGTGYNEQFF
TRBJ2-3 . TRBD1 TRBV12-3/TRBV12-4 TGTGCCAGCAGCCAGGACAGGGGGCCCACAGATACGCAGTATTTT CASSQDRGPTDTQYF
TRBJ1-4 few . TRBV7-6 TGTGCCAGCAGCCCCCGGGCTAATGAAAAACTGTTTTTT CASSPRANEKLFF
TRBJ1-5 . . TRBV20-1 TGCAGTGGGGGTCGGATTAGCAATCAGCCCCAGCATTTT CSGGRISNQPQHF
TRBJ2-5 few . TRBV5-1 TGCGCCAGCAGCTTGACTCAGTGGCGGGGAGCAGAAGAGACCCAGTACTTC CASSLTQWRGAEETQYF
TRBJ1-2 few TRBD1 TRBV4-3 TGCGCCAGCAGCCCGCACCGGGACAGGGGTTATCCGGATTATGGCTACACCTTC CASSPHRDRGYPDYGYTF
TRBJ2-1 few . TRBV12-3/TRBV12-4 TGTGCCAGCAGCCCAAAGGACCTGGACGGTGAGCAGTTCTTC CASSPKDLDGEQFF
TRBJ1-5 few . TRBV27 TGTGCCAGCAGTTTATCGGTTTTTGGAGCCCAGCATTTT CASSLSVFGAQHF
TRBJ1-2 few TRBD1 TRBV7-2 TGTGCCAGCAGCAAGGGACAGGGCTATGGCTACACCTTC CASSKGQGYGYTF
TRBJ2-7 . TRBD1 TRBV7-6 TGTGCCAGCAGCCTGGGGGCCGGGACAGGGGCCTACGAGCAGTACTTC CASSLGAGTGAYEQYF
TRBJ1-1 many . TRBV5-1 TGCGCCAGCATCCGGGACCTACTGAACACTGAAGCTTTCTTT CASIRDLLNTEAFF
TRBJ1-2 few . TRBV30 TGTGCCTGGAATTTCCAGGGGCAGTCGGATGGCTACACCTTC CAWNFQGQSDGYTF
TRBJ1-2 . . TRBV20-1 TGCAGTGCTAGAGATGGGGTTGGACAGCCTTATGGCTACACCTTC CSARDGVGQPYGYTF
TRBJ1-1 many . TRBV18 TGTGCCAGCTCACCACCGGTGAACACTGAAGCTTTCTTT CASSPPVNTEAFF
TRBJ2-1 . . TRBV7-6 TGTGCCAGCAGCTCCCGGACCCTACCGCTCAATGAGCAGTTCTTC CASSSRTLPLNEQFF
TRBJ2-1 . . TRBV12-3/TRBV12-4 TGTGCCAGCAGGCCGGGACTTAGCGTCCATGAGCAGTTCTTC CASRPGLSVHEQFF
TRBJ2-5 . TRBD2 TRBV6-2/TRBV6-3 TGTGCCAGCAGTTATGGTCTCGGGGTGTCTAGCGGGCGGCAAGAGACCCAGTACTTC CASSYGLGVSSGRQETQYF
TRBJ2-5 . TRBD1 TRBV20-1 TGCAGTGCTAGGGGGGACGGGACAGACCAAGAGACCCAGTACTTC CSARGDGTDQETQYF
TRBJ2-3 few TRBD2 TRBV5-1 TGCGCCAGCAGACCGACTAGCGGGGGGGCGGGAGATACGCAGTATTTT CASRPTSGGAGDTQYF
TRBJ2-1 few . TRBV6-2/TRBV6-3 TGTGCCAGCAGTTACCGGCTAGCGCTTGAGCAGTTCTTC CASSYRLALEQFF
TRBJ2-1 . . TRBV7-2 TGTGCCAGCAGCTTAGGTGGGGGGGCCGTATCTGAGCAGTTCTTC CASSLGGGAVSEQFF
TRBJ1-4 many TRBD1 TRBV27 TGTGCCAGCAGTATTAATCCGGGACAGAGGGAAAAACTGTTTTTT CASSINPGQREKLFF
TRBJ1-2 . TRBD1 TRBV3-1 TGTGCCAGCAGCACTTTGACAGGGGATGGCTACACCTTC CASSTLTGDGYTF
TRBJ2-2 few . TRBV7-2 TGTGCCAGCAGCTCCAGGGAGTGGAGAACCGGGGAGCTGTTTTTT CASSSREWRTGELFF
TRBJ1-1 few . TRBV20-1 TGCAGTGTAGAGAGCACCGGGACACCTGAAGCTTTCTTT CSVESTGTPEAFF
TRBJ2-7 . . TRBV12-3/TRBV12-4 TGTGCCAGCAGTTTAGCGGTGGGGCAGGGAGTGAGGGAGCAGTACTTC CASSLAVGQGVREQYF
TRBJ2-5 many TRBD1 TRBV7-3 TGTGCCAGCAGCTCTACAGGGGGTATGGAGACCCAGTACTTC CASSSTGGMETQYF
TRBJ1-2 few . TRBV12-3/TRBV12-4 TGTGCCAGCAGTCCCCCTTTGGACCCCTATGGCTACACCTTC CASSPPLDPYGYTF
TRBJ1-5 many TRBD1 TRBV7-2 TGTGCCAGCAGCGAAGACAGGGGTGCCCAGCCCCAGCATTTT CASSEDRGAQPQHF
TRBJ1-4 few TRBD1 TRBV5-5 TGTGCCAGCAGCGGGGACAGGGGAGAAAAACTGTTTTTT CASSGDRGEKLFF
TRBJ2-1 . . TRBV23-1 TGCGCCAGCAGACCCCAAAATCCCAACAGTGAGCAGTTCTTC CASRPQNPNSEQFF
TRBJ2-1 once . TRBV7-6 TGTGCCAGCAGCTTAGGGACAGTGGGCAACAATGAGCAGTTCTTC CASSLGTVGNNEQFF
TRBJ2-3 . TRBD1 TRBV20-1 TGCAGTGCTAGAGGGACAGGCCGGACAGATACGCAGTATTTT CSARGTGRTDTQYF
TRBJ2-5 few TRBD2 TRBV5-1 TGCGCCAGCAGCTTGGAGCGGGGGGCCCAAGAGACCCAGTACTTC CASSLERGAQETQYF
TRBJ2-5 . . TRBV7-9 TGTGCCAGCAGCTTAGGGCGGGGAGCAGAGACCCAGTACTTC CASSLGRGAETQYF
TRBJ2-3 . TRBD2 TRBV9 TGTGCCAGCAGCGTATTTAGCGGGGGGGTGACAGATACGCAGTATTTT CASSVFSGGVTDTQYF
TRBJ2-2 few TRBD2 TRBV7-3 TGTGCCAGCAGCTCAGGGACTAGCCAGACCGGGGAGCTGTTTTTT CASSSGTSQTGELFF
TRBJ2-2 many . TRBV6-2/TRBV6-3 TGTGCCAGCACCCAGGGGTTCGGGGAGCTGTTTTTT CASTQGFGELFF
TRBJ1-6 . . TRBV7-6 TGTGCCAGCAGCTTCCTCCGGGACCTTAATTCACCCCTCCACTTT CASSFLRDLNSPLHF
TRBJ2-2 few TRBD2 TRBV6-6 TGTGCCAGCAGTTATTCCAGCGGGGCCAACACCGGGGAGCTGTTTTTT CASSYSSGANTGELFF
TRBJ1-5 many . TRBV7-2 TGTGCCAGCAGCTTTTCCAACAATCAGCCCCAGCATTTT CASSFSNNQPQHF
TRBJ2-3 few . TRBV18 TGTGCCAGCTCACCGCGGGCAGGAATCACAGATACGCAGTATTTT CASSPRAGITDTQYF
TRBJ1-5 . TRBD1 TRBV7-9 TGTGCCAGCAGCTCCTCCGACAGGGCTGGCAATCAGCCCCAGCATTTT CASSSSDRAGNQPQHF
TRBJ2-2 few TRBD1 TRBV7-9 TGTGCCAGCAGCCAGAGGTCAGGGGGCGGCGGGGAGCTGTTTTTT CASSQRSGGGGELFF
TRBJ2-1 . TRBD2 TRBV9 TGTGCCAGCAGCGTAGTTGGGACTAGCAATGAGCAGTTCTTC CASSVVGTSNEQFF
TRBJ2-3 many TRBD2 TRBV12-3/TRBV12-4 TGTGCCAGCAGTGAAGGACTAGCGGGGGCAGATACGCAGTATTTT CASSEGLAGADTQYF
TRBJ1-1 few . TRBV29-1 TGCAGCGTTCTTGGGGGCAGAGGAACTGAAGCTTTCTTT CSVLGGRGTEAFF
TRBJ1-1 few . TRBV7-9 TGTGCCAGCAGCCCCCCTGAGGACAGAACGAACACTGAAGCTTTCTTT CASSPPEDRTNTEAFF